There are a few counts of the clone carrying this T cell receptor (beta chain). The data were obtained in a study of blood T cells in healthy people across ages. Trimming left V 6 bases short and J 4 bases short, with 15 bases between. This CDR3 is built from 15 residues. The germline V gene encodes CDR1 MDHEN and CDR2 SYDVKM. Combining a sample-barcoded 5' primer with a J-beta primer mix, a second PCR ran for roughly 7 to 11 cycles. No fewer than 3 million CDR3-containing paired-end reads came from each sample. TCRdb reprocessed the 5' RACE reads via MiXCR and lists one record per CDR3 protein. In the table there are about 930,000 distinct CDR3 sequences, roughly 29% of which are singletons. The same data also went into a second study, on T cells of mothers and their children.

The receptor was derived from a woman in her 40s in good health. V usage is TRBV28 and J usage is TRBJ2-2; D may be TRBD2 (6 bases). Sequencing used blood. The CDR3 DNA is TGTGCCAGCAGCCGTGGCGGGGCGGTCACCGGGGAGCTGTTTTTT. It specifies CASSRGGAVTGELFF.